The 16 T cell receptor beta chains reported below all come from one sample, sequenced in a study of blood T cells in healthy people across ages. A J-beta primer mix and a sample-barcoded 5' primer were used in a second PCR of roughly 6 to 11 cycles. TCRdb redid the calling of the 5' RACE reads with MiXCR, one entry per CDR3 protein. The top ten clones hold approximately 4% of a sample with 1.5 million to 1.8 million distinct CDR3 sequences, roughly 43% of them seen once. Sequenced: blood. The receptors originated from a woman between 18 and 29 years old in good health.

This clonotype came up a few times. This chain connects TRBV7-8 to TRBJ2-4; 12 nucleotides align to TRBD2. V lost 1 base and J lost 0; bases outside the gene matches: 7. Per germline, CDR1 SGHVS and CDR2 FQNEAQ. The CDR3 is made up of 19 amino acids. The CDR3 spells CASSLVRLAGVLAKNIQYF. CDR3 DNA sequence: TGTGCCAGCAGCTTAGTTCGACTAGCGGGGGTCCTAGCCAAAAACATTCAGTACTTC.

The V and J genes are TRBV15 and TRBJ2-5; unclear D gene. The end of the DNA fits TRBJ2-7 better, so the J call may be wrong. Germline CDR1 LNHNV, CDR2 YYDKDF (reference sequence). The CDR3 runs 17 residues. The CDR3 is CATSRDLARPSYNEQYF. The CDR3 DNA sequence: TGTGCCACCAGCAGAGATCTTGCTAGACCTTCCTACAACGAGCAGTACTTC.

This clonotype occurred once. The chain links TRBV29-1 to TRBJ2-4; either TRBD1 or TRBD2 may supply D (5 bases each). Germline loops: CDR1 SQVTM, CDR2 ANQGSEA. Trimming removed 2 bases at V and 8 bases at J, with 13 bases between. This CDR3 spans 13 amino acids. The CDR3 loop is CSVERDGKDIQYF. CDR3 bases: TGCAGCGTTGAAAGGGACGGGAAGGACATTCAGTACTTC.

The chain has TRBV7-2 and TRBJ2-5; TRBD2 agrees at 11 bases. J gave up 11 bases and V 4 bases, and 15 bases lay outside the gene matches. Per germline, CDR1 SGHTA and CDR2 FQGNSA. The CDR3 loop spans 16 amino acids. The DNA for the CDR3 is TGTGCCAGCAGCTACCTAGCGGTCCCACTAGCGGGGGAGCAGTACTTC. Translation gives CASSYLAVPLAGEQYF.

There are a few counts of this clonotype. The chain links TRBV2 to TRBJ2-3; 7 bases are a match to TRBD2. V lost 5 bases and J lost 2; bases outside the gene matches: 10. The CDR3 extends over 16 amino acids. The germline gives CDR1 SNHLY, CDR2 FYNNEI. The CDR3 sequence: CASSRNRAGHTDTQYF. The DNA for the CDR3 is TGTGCCAGCAGTCGGAATCGAGCGGGGCACACAGATACGCAGTATTTT.

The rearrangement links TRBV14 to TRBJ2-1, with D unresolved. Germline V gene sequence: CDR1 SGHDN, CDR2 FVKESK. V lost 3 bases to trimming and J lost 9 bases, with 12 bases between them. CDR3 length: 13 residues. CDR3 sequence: CASSQSRAGEQFF. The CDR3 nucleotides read TGTGCCAGCAGCCAGTCCCGCGCCGGTGAGCAGTTCTTC.

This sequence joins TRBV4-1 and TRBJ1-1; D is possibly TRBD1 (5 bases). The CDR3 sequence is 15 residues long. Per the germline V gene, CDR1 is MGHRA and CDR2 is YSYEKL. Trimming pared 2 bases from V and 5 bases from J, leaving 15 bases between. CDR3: CASSQRPLPGTEAFF. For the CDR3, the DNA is TGCGCCAGCAGCCAAAGACCCTTGCCAGGGACTGAAGCTTTCTTT.

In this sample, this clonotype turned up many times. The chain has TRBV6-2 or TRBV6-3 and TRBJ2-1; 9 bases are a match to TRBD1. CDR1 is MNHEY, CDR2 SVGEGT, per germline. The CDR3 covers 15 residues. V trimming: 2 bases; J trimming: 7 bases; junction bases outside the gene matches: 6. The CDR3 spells CASSYEGTGSNEQFF. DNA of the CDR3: TGTGCCAGCAGTTACGAGGGGACAGGGTCTAATGAGCAGTTCTTC.

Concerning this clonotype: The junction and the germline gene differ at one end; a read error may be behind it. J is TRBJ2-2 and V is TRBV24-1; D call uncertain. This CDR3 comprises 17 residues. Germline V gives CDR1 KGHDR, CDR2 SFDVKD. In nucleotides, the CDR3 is TGCGCCACCAGTGATACCGACCCCCTTATGGGTAACGGGGAGCTGTTTTTT. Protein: CATSDTDPLMGNGELFF.

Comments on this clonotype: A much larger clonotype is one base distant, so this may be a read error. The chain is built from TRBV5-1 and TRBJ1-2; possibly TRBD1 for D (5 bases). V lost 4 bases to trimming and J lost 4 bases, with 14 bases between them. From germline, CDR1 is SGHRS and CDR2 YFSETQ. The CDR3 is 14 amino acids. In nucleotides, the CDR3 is TGCGCCAGCAGCGTAAGGGACGGCTCCTATGGCTACACCTTC. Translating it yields CASSVRDGSYGYTF.

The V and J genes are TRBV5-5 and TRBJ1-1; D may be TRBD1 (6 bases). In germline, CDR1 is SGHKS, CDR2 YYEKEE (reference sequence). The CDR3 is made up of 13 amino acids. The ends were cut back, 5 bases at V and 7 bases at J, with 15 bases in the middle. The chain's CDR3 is CASRLLEGGEAFF. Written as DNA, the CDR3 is TGTGCCAGCAGATTACTGGAGGGGGGTGAAGCTTTCTTT.

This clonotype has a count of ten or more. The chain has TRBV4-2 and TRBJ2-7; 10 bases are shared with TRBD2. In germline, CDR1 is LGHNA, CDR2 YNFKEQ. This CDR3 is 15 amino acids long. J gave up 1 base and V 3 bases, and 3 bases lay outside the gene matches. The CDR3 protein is CASSHGLAVSYEQYF. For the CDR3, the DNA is TGTGCCAGCAGCCACGGACTAGCGGTATCCTACGAGCAGTACTTC.

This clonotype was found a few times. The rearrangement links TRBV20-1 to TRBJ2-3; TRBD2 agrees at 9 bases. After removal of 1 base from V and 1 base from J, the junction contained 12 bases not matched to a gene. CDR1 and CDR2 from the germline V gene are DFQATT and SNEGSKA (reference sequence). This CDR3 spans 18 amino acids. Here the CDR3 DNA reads TGCAGTGCTAGAGCCCCAGCGGGGGGCCCCAGACGCACAGATACGCAGTATTTT. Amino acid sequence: CSARAPAGGPRRTDTQYF.

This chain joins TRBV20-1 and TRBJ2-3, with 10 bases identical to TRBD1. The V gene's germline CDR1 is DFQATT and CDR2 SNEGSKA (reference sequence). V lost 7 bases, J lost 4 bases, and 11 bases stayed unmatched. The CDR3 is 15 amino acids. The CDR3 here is CSVRRGQGSSDTQYF. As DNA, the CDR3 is TGCAGTGTCCGGAGGGGACAGGGGTCGTCAGATACGCAGTATTTT.

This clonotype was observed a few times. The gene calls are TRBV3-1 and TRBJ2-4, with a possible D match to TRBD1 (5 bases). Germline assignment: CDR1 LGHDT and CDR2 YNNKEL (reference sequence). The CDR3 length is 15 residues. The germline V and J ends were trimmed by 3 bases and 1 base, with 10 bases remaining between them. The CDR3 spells CASSHRGSAKNIQYF. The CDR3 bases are TGTGCCAGCAGCCATAGGGGTTCCGCCAAAAACATTCAGTACTTC.

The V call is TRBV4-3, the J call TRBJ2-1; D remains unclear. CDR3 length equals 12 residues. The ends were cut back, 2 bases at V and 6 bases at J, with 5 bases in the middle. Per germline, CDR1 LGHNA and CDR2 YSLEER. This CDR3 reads CASSQMGNEQFF. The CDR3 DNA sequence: TGCGCCAGCAGCCAAATGGGCAATGAGCAGTTCTTC.